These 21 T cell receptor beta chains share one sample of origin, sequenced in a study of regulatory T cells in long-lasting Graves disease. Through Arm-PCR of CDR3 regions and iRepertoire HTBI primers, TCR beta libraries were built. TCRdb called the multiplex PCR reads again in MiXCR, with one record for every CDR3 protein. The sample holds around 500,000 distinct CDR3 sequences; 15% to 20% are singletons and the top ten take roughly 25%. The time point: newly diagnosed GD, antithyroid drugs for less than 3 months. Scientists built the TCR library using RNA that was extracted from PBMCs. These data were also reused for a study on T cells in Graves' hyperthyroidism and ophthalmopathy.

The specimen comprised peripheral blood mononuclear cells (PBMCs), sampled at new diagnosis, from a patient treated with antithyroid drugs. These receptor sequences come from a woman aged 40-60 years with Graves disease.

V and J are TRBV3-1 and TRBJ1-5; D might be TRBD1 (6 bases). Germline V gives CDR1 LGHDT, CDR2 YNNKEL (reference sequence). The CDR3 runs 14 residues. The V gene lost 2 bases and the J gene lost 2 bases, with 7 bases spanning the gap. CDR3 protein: CASSQSGGNQPQHF. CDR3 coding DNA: TGTGCCAGCAGCCAATCAGGGGGCAATCAGCCCCAGCATTTT.

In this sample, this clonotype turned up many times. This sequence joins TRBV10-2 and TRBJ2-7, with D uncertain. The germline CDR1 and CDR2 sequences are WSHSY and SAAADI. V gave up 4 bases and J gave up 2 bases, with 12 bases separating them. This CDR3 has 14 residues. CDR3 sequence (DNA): TGCGCCAGCAGTGGGAGACACCCGACCTACGAGCAGTACTTC. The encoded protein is CASSGRHPTYEQYF.

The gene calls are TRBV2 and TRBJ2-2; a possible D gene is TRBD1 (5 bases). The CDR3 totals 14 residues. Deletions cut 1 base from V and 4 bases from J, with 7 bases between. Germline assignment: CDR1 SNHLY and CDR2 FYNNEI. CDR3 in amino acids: CASSEVTVTGELFF. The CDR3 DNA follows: TGTGCCAGCAGTGAAGTGACAGTCACCGGGGAGCTGTTTTTT.

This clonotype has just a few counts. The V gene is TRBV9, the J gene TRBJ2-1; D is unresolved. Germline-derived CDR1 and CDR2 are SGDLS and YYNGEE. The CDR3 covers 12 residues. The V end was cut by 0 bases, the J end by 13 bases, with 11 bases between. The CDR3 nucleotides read TGTGCCAGCAGCGTAGATCTAGTTCAACAGTTCTTC. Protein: CASSVDLVQQFF.

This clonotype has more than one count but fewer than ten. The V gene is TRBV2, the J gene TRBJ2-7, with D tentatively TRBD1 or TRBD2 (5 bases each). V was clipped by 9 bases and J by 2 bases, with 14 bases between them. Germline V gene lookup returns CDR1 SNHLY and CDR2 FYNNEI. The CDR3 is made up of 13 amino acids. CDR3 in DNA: TGTGCCAGTAGGCAAACGGGACCCTACGAGCAGTACTTC. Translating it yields CASRQTGPYEQYF.

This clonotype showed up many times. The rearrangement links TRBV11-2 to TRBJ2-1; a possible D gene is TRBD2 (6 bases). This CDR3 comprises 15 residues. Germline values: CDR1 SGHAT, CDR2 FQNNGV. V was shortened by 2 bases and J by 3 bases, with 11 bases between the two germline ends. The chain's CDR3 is CASSLTTGLYNEQFF. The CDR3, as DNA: TGTGCCAGCAGCTTAACCACGGGACTCTACAATGAGCAGTTCTTC.

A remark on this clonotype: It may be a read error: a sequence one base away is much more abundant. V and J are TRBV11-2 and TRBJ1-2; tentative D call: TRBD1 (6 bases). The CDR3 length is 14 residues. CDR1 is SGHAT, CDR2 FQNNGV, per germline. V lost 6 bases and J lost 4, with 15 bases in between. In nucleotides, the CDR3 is TGTGCCAGCAGACCCATCGACAGGAGCTATGGCTACACCTTC. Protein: CASRPIDRSYGYTF.

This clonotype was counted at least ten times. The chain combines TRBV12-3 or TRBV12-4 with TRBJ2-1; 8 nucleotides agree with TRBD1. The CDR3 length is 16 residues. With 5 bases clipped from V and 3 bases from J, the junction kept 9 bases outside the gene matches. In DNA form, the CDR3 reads TGTGCCAGCAGTCCCTCCCGCGGACAGGGCTACAATGAGCAGTTCTTC. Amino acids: CASSPSRGQGYNEQFF.

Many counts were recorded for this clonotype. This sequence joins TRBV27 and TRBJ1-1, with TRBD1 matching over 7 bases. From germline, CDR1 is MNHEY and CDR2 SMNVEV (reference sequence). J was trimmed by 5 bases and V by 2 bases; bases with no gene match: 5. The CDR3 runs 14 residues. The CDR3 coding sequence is TGTGCCAGCAGTTTAGACAGGGTAAGAACTGAAGCTTTCTTT. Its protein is CASSLDRVRTEAFF.

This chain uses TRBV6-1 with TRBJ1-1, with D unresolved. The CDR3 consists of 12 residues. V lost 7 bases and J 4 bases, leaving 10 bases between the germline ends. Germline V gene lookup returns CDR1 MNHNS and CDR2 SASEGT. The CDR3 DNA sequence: TGTGCCAGCACCCTAAGGGTCACTGAAGCTTTCTTT. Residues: CASTLRVTEAFF.

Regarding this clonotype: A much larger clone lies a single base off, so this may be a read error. CDR3 bases: TGTGCCAGCAGTTATGCGACAGGGAGCGCCGGGGAGCTGTTTTTT. As protein: CASSYATGSAGELFF. The chain joins TRBV6-9 to TRBJ2-2; 7 bases agree with TRBD1. Germline loops: CDR1 MNHGY, CDR2 SVAAGI. The J segment lost 6 bases and the V segment lost 2 bases, leaving 6 bases of the junction unmatched. This CDR3 spans 15 amino acids.

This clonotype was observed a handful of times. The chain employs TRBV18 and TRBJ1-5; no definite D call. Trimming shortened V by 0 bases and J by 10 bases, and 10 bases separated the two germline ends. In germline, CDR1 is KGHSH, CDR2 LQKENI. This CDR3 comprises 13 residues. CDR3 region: CASSPPAGDPQHF. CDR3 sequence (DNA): TGTGCCAGCTCACCACCGGCGGGAGATCCCCAGCATTTT.

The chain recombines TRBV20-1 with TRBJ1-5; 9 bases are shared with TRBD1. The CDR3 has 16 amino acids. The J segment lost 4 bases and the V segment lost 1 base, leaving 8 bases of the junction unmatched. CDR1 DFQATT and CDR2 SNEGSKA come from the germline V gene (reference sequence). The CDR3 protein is CSARVTGGGWNQPQHF. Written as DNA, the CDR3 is TGCAGTGCTAGAGTGACAGGGGGGGGATGGAATCAGCCCCAGCATTTT.

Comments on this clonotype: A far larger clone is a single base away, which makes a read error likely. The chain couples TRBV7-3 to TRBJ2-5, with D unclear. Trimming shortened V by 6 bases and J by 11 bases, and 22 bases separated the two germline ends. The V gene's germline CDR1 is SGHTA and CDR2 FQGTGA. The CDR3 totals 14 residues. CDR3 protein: CASSQDRSYNEQYF. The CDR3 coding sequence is TGTGCCAGCAGTCAGGACCGCTCCTACAATGAGCAGTACTTC.

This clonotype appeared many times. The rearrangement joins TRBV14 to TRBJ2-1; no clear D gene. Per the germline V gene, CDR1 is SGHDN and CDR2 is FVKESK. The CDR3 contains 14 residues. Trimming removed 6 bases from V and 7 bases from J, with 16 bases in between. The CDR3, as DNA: TGTGCCAGCAGGGCCTCTACCGCGAGGAATGAGCAGTTCTTC. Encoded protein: CASRASTARNEQFF.

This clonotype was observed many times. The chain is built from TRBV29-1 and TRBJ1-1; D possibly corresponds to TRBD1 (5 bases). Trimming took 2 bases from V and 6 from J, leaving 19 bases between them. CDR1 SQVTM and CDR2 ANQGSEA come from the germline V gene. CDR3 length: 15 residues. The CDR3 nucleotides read TGCAGCGTTGAAAGGGGAGAGGTTTCGAATTCTGAAGCTTTCTTT. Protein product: CSVERGEVSNSEAFF.

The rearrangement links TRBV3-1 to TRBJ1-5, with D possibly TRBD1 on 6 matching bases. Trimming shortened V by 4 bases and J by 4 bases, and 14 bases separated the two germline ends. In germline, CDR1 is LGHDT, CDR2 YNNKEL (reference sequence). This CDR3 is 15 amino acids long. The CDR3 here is CASSRSGTPNQPQHF. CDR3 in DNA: TGTGCCAGCAGCCGCTCCGGGACACCTAATCAGCCCCAGCATTTT.

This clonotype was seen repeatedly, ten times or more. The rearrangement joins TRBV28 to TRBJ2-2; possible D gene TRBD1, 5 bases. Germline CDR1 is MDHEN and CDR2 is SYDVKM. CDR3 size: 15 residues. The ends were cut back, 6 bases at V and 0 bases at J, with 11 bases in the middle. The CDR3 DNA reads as TGTGCCAGCAGCTCAGGGTCCACGAACACCGGGGAGCTGTTTTTT. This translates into CASSSGSTNTGELFF.

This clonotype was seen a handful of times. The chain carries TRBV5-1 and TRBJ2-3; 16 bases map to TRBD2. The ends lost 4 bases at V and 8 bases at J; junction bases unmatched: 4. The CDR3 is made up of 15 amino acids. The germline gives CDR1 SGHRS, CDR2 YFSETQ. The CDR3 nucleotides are TGCGCCAGCAGCCCGGGACTAGCGGGGGGGCGTACGCAGTATTTT. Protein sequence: CASSPGLAGGRTQYF.

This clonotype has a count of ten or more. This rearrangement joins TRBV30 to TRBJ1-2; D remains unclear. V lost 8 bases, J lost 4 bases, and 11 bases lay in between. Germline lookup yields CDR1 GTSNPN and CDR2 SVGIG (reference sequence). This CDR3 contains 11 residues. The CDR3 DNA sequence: TGTGCCCTGGAGGGCTTCTATGGCTACACCTTC. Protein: CALEGFYGYTF.

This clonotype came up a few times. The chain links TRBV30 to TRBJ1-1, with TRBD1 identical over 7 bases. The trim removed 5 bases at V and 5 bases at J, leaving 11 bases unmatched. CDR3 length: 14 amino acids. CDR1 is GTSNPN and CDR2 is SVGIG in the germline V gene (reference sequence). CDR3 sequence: CAWVEGRGITEAFF. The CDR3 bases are TGTGCCTGGGTAGAGGGCAGGGGGATTACTGAAGCTTTCTTT. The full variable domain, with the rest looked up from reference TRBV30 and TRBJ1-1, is SQTIHQWPATLVQPVGSPLSLECTVEGTSNPNLYWYRQAAGRGLQLLFYSVGIGQISSEVPQNLSASRPQDRQFILSSKKLLLSDSGFYLCAWVEGRGITEAFFGQGTRLTVV.